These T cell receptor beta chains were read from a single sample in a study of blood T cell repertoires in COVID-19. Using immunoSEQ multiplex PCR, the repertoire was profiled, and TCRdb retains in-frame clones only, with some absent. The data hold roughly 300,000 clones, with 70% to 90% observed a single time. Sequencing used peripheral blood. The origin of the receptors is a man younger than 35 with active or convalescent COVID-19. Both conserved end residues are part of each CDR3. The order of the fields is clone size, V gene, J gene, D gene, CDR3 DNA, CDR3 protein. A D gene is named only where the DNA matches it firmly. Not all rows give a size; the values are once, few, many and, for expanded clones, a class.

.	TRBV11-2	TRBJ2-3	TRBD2	TGTGCCAGCAGCCCACTAGCGGGGGGCCCCCCGGTTACGCAGTATTTT	CASSPLAGGPPVTQYF
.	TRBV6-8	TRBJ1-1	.	TGTGCCAGCAGAACAATCTGGACATTCGCCATGAACACTGAAGCTTTCTTT	CASRTIWTFAMNTEAFF
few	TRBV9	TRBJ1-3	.	TGTGCCAGCAGCGTAGTTAGCTCTGGAAACACCATATATTTT	CASSVVSSGNTIYF
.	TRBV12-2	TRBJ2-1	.	TGTGCAAGTCGCTTAGGTTCTAGCGGGAATGAGCAGTTCTTC	CASRLGSSGNEQFF
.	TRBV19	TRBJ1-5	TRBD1	TGTGCCAGTAGTGGTAGGACAGGGTTTGGTCAGCCCCAGCATTTT	CASSGRTGFGQPQHF
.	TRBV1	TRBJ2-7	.	TGCACCGAATCGAGGGCAAGGAGCTCCTACGAGCAGTACTTC	CTESRARSSYEQYF
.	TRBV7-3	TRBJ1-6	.	TGTGCCAGCAGCCTGGGGGGGGCCGGGACACCCAGTGCCGCTTCACCCCTCCACTTT	CASSLGGAGTPSAASPLHF
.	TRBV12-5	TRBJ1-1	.	TGTGCTAGTGGTTTGGTACCGGTCCGGGGCACTGAAGCTTTCTTT	CASGLVPVRGTEAFF
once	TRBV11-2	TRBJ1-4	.	TGTGCCAGCAGCTTATATGTCGGAACTAATGAAAAACTGTTTTTT	CASSLYVGTNEKLFF
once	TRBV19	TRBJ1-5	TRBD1	TGTGCCAGTAGTCGCCCACAGGGGGTTGGCAATCAGCCCCAGCATTTT	CASSRPQGVGNQPQHF
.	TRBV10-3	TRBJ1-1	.	TGTGCCATCAGTGAGTCGCAGACAGGCCGATTTTCTGAAGCTTTCTTT	CAISESQTGRFSEAFF
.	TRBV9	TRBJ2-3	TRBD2	TGTGCCAGCAGTGGTGGGGGGGCAGATACGCAGTATTTT	CASSGGGADTQYF
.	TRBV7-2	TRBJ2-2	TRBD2	TGTGCCAGCAGCGGGCGGGGGGGCCGCCTTGGCACCGGGGAGCTGTTTTTT	CASSGRGGRLGTGELFF
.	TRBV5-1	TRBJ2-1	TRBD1	TGCGCCAGCAGGTCCAAATCAGGGGACAGGGTTGACAATGAGCAGTTCTTC	CASRSKSGDRVDNEQFF
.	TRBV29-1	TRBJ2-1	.	TGCAGCGCCCAGACAGAGACAAATGAGCAGTTCTTC	CSAQTETNEQFF
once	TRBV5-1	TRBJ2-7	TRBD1	TGCGCCAGCAGCTTCGTCGACAGGGGGAACGAGCAGTACTTC	CASSFVDRGNEQYF
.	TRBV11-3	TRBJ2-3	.	TGTGCCAGCAGCTCCGACAAAACCCCTCCAGTTCATACGCAGTATTTT	CASSSDKTPPVHTQYF
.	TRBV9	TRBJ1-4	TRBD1	TGTGCCAGCAGTGACCGGGACAGAAGTGAAAAACTGTTTTTT	CASSDRDRSEKLFF
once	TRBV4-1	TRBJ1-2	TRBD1	TGCGCCAGCAGCCACGAAATCGGACAGGGTACGGATGGCTACACCTTC	CASSHEIGQGTDGYTF
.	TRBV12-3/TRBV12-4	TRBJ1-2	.	TGTGCCAGCAGTGCCCCGGTCAACTATGGCTACACCTTC	CASSAPVNYGYTF
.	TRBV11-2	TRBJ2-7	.	TGTGCCAGCAGCCACAGGAGGGGGCCTCACTACGAGCAGTACTTC	CASSHRRGPHYEQYF
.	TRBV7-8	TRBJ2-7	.	TGTGCCAGCAGCCCCTACTCTTACGGCGACACCCGCTCCTACGAGCAGTACTTC	CASSPYSYGDTRSYEQYF
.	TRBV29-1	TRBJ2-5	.	TGCAGCGTTGGTAAAGGTGGGAGTCAAGAGACCCAGTACTTC	CSVGKGGSQETQYF
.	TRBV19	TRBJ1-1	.	TGTGCCAGTAGTATAACGGGGGGGGGCACTGAAGCTTTCTTT	CASSITGGGTEAFF
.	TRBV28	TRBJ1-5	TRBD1	TGTGCCAGCAGAACTACGGGACAGGGGGTCAATCAGCCCCAGCATTTT	CASRTTGQGVNQPQHF
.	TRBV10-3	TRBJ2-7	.	TGTGCCATCAGTGAAGGGGCGAGAGGGTACTTC	CAISEGARGYF
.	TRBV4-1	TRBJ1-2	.	TGCGCCAGCAGCACAACGGCTAGGATTGGCTACACCTTC	CASSTTARIGYTF
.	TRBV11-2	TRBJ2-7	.	TGTGCCAGCAGCTTAGTGTTTGGGGGCCAGACCTACGAGCAGTACTTC	CASSLVFGGQTYEQYF
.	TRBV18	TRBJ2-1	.	TGTGCCAGCTCACCACCGTCGGGCAATGAGCAGTTCTTC	CASSPPSGNEQFF
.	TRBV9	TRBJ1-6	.	TGTGCCAGCAGCGTAGGTGGGGGGTCTGGACCACCCCTCCACTTT	CASSVGGGSGPPLHF
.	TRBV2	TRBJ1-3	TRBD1	TGTGCCAGCAGTTCCGACAGGGGCTCTGGAAACACCATATATTTT	CASSSDRGSGNTIYF
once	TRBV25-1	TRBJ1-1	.	TGTGCCAGCCACAGCAGGAACACTGAAGCTTTCTTT	CASHSRNTEAFF
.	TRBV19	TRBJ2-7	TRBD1	TGTGCCAGTAGCCTCCCGGACAGGGACGAGCAGTACTTC	CASSLPDRDEQYF
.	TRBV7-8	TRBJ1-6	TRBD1	TGTGCCAGCAGCCGTAGGGGGCGCGATTCACCCCTCCACTTT	CASSRRGRDSPLHF
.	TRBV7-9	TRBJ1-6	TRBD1	TGTGCCAGCAGCGCGGGGGACAGGGGGAATTCACCCCTCCACTTT	CASSAGDRGNSPLHF
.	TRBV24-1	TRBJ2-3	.	TGTGCCACCAGTGCTCCCGGGGGAGATACGCAGTATTTT	CATSAPGGDTQYF
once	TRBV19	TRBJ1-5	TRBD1	TGTGCCAGCGAAAAAGGGACAGGGTACGCTTTTGGCAATCAGCCCCAGCATTTT	CASEKGTGYAFGNQPQHF
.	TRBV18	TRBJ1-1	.	TGTGCCAGCTCGCAGGGCAGGGACACTGAAGCTTTCTTT	CASSQGRDTEAFF
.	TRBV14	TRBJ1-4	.	TGTGCCAGCAGCCCACGGACAAAAGAAAAACTGTTTTTT	CASSPRTKEKLFF
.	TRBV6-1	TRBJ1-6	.	TGTGCCAGCAGTGAAAAGGAGGTAGATTCACCCCTCCACTTT	CASSEKEVDSPLHF
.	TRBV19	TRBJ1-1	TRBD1	TGTGCCAGTAGTATCGATCGGACAGGGGGCGCGAGCACTGAAGCTTTCTTT	CASSIDRTGGASTEAFF
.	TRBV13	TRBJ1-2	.	TGTGCCAGCAGCTTAGGCAGTTCAGGGCTTCAAAACTATGGCTACACCTTC	CASSLGSSGLQNYGYTF
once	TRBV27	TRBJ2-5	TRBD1	TGTGCCAGCAGTATCGGACAGGCCAGGGAGACCCAGTACTTC	CASSIGQARETQYF
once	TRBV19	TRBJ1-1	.	TGTGCCAGTAGACACAGGCAGGGTAACACTGAAGCTTTCTTT	CASRHRQGNTEAFF
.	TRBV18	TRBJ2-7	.	TGTGCCAGCTCACCAGAACAAAGCTCCTACGAGCAGTACTTC	CASSPEQSSYEQYF
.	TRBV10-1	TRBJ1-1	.	TGCGCCAGCAGTCGGAGGGCCGACACTGAAGCTTTCTTT	CASSRRADTEAFF
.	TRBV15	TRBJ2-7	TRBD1	TGTGCCACCAGCAGAGATGGTGGGGGACAGGGCTCCTACGAGCAGTACTTC	CATSRDGGGQGSYEQYF
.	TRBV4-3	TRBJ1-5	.	TGCGCCAGCAGCCAAGATTTCAGGGGACGGCAGCCCCAGCATTTT	CASSQDFRGRQPQHF
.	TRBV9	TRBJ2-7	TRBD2	TGTGCCAGCAGCTCTAGCGGGGGCCACTCCTACGAGCAGTACTTC	CASSSSGGHSYEQYF
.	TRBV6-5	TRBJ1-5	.	TGTGCCAGCACAGACTCCGGGGGGTCCCAGCATTTT	CASTDSGGSQHF
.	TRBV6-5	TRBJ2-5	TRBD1	TGTGCCAGTCGGGGGACAGGGCAAGAGACCCAGTACTTC	CASRGTGQETQYF
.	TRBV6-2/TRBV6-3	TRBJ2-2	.	TGTGCCAGCAGTTACACCCCGTTTGAGGGCACGAACACCGGGGAGCTGTTTTTT	CASSYTPFEGTNTGELFF
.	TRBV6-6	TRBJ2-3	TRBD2	TGTGCCAGCAGTTCTTTCGGCACGGGAGGGAATACGCAGTATTTT	CASSSFGTGGNTQYF
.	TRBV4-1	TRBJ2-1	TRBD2	TGCGCCAGCAGCCAAGAATATAGCGGGGGGGCCAATGAGCAGTTCTTC	CASSQEYSGGANEQFF
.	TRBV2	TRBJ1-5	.	TGTGCCAGCATGGGGGGGACAAATCAGCCCCAGCATTTT	CASMGGTNQPQHF
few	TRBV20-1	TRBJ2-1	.	TGCAGTGCTAGTGTGCTAGGGAGCTCCTACAATGAGCAGTTCTTC	CSASVLGSSYNEQFF